A selection of T cell receptor beta chains follows, all from one sample in a study of blood T cell repertoires in COVID-19. This table comes from immunoSEQ multiplex PCR, and its TCRdb copy is limited to in-frame clones, with some not included. The sample includes 400,000 to 500,000 clones, about 88% of them seen just once. The source material was PBMCs or T cells enriched from blood (not recorded which). The receptors were gathered from a woman aged 18-30 years who had been exposed to COVID-19. CDR3s include the opening cysteine and the closing phenylalanine or tryptophan. The order of the fields is V gene, clone size, CDR3 length, J gene, D gene, CDR3 protein, CDR3 DNA. D genes are given only for firm matches. Expanded clones are given a class, and other clones once, few, many or no size at all.

TRBV2	-	15	TRBJ2-2	-	CASRVTDSHGGELFF	TGTGCCAGCAGGGTTACGGACTCCCATGGCGGGGAGCTGTTTTTT
TRBV19	-	15	TRBJ2-2	TRBD1	CASKSAGGFTGELFF	TGTGCCAGTAAGTCGGCAGGGGGCTTCACCGGGGAGCTGTTTTTT
TRBV29-1	-	16	TRBJ1-2	TRBD1	CSVDSEVRGGGYGYTF	TGCAGCGTTGATTCGGAGGTCAGAGGGGGCGGCTATGGCTACACCTTC
TRBV7-2	few	16	TRBJ2-7	-	CASSLVGGSSSYEQYF	TGTGCCAGCAGCTTAGTTGGCGGATCGAGCTCCTACGAGCAGTACTTC
TRBV6-7	-	16	TRBJ1-1	TRBD1	CADCGTGGWENTEAFF	TGTGCCGATTGCGGGACAGGGGGCTGGGAAAACACTGAAGCTTTCTTT
TRBV30	-	14	TRBJ2-7	-	CAWSLTGLIYEQYF	TGTGCCTGGAGTCTGACAGGTCTAATCTACGAGCAGTACTTC
TRBV19	-	15	TRBJ1-3	-	CASSISGTGRNTIYF	TGTGCCAGTAGTATCTCCGGGACTGGGCGAAACACCATATATTTT
TRBV10-2	-	12	TRBJ2-7	TRBD1	CASRGQFYEQYF	TGCGCCAGCAGGGGACAGTTCTACGAGCAGTACTTC
TRBV9	once	15	TRBJ2-3	TRBD2	CASSPLAGSTDTQYF	TGTGCCAGCAGCCCGCTAGCGGGTAGCACAGATACGCAGTATTTT
TRBV5-1	-	13	TRBJ2-5	-	CASSDIYGETQYF	TGCGCCAGCAGCGACATATATGGGGAGACCCAGTACTTC
TRBV28	-	18	TRBJ2-5	TRBD1	CASSLRQGLARLKETQYF	TGTGCCAGCAGCTTGCGACAGGGGCTCGCCAGGCTTAAAGAGACCCAGTACTTC
TRBV19	-	17	TRBJ1-3	-	CASSIYGTGASGNTIYF	TGTGCCAGTAGTATATACGGCACAGGCGCCTCTGGAAACACCATATATTTT
TRBV28	-	16	TRBJ1-5	-	CASSLMSRYSNQPQHF	TGTGCCAGCAGTTTGATGAGCCGCTATAGCAATCAGCCCCAGCATTTT
TRBV6-1	-	16	TRBJ1-4	TRBD1	CASSGRSGTDNEKLFF	TGTGCCAGCAGTGGACGATCCGGGACAGATAATGAAAAACTGTTTTTT
TRBV5-4	-	15	TRBJ1-1	TRBD1	CASSPGPGQEAEAFF	TGTGCCAGCAGCCCGGGCCCGGGACAGGAGGCTGAAGCTTTCTTT
TRBV5-1	-	14	TRBJ1-2	-	CASSLEAAAYGYTF	TGCGCCAGCAGCTTGGAGGCGGCAGCCTATGGCTACACCTTC
TRBV4-3	once	16	TRBJ1-6	-	CASSQERNRPNSPLHF	TGCGCCAGCAGCCAAGAACGGAACAGGCCAAATTCACCCCTCCACTTT
TRBV2	-	16	TRBJ2-4	-	CASSWTSTGAKNIQYF	TGTGCCAGCAGTTGGACTTCTACCGGCGCCAAAAACATTCAGTACTTC
TRBV12-3/TRBV12-4	-	11	TRBJ2-7	-	CASSSYYEQYF	TGTGCCAGCAGTTCCTACTACGAGCAGTACTTC
TRBV5-8	-	14	TRBJ2-3	-	CASSGRGSLDTQYF	TGTGCCAGCAGCGGGAGAGGGAGTTTAGATACGCAGTATTTT
TRBV7-9	-	14	TRBJ1-1	-	CASSSGQPNTEAFF	TGTGCCAGCAGCTCCGGACAACCGAACACTGAAGCTTTCTTT
TRBV2	-	16	TRBJ2-1	TRBD2	CASSALAGARYNEQFF	TGTGCCAGCAGTGCGTTAGCGGGAGCTAGGTACAATGAGCAGTTCTTC
TRBV7-3	-	13	TRBJ2-3	TRBD1	CASSRQGADTQYF	TGTGCCAGCAGCCGACAGGGGGCAGATACGCAGTATTTT
TRBV4-3	-	16	TRBJ2-3	TRBD1	CASSQATGSNSDTQYF	TGCGCCAGCAGCCAAGCGACAGGGTCAAACTCCGATACGCAGTATTTT
TRBV27	-	15	TRBJ1-4	-	CASSGSREPLRKLFF	TGTGCCAGCAGCGGGAGCCGGGAGCCGCTCCGAAAACTGTTTTTT
TRBV19	few	15	TRBJ2-7	-	CASSKTASGSYEQYF	TGTGCCAGTAGTAAGACTGCCAGCGGCTCCTACGAGCAGTACTTC
TRBV4-1	few	17	TRBJ2-1	-	CASSRGGPQGFYNEQFF	TGCGCCAGCAGCCGAGGCGGGCCCCAGGGGTTCTACAATGAGCAGTTCTTC
TRBV7-9	-	16	TRBJ2-2	-	CASSLSLALNTGELFF	TGTGCCAGCAGCTTAAGCCTAGCGCTGAACACCGGGGAGCTGTTTTTT
TRBV20-1	-	11	TRBJ2-7	-	CSATEGYEQYF	TGCAGTGCTACGGAGGGATACGAGCAGTACTTC
TRBV27	-	15	TRBJ2-7	-	CASSLLRTDSYEQYF	TGTGCCAGCAGTCTCCTTCGGACAGACTCCTACGAGCAGTACTTC
TRBV30	-	13	TRBJ1-2	-	CAWSVGGWNGYTF	TGTGCCTGGAGTGTAGGGGGTTGGAATGGCTACACCTTC
TRBV28	-	15	TRBJ1-5	-	CASSPPREVTQPQHF	TGTGCCAGCAGTCCCCCACGAGAGGTAACGCAGCCCCAGCATTTT
TRBV28	-	14	TRBJ1-5	-	CASSLLLKNQPQHF	TGTGCCAGCAGTTTATTACTGAAGAATCAGCCCCAGCATTTT
TRBV13	-	15	TRBJ2-3	TRBD1	CASSLTGQGTDTQYF	TGTGCCAGCAGCTTGACGGGACAGGGGACAGATACGCAGTATTTT
TRBV7-2	-	12	TRBJ2-1	-	CASSLDVSEQFF	TGTGCCAGCAGCTTAGACGTTAGTGAGCAGTTCTTC
TRBV24-1	-	14	TRBJ2-3	-	CATSDLGSTDTQYF	TGTGCCACCAGTGACCTAGGCAGCACAGATACGCAGTATTTT
TRBV6-1	many	14	TRBJ1-4	-	CASSDTGWSEKLFF	TGTGCCAGCAGTGATACAGGGTGGTCTGAAAAACTGTTTTTT
TRBV6-5	-	15	TRBJ1-3	TRBD1	CASSPRTGVGNTIYF	TGTGCCAGCAGTCCCCGGACAGGGGTTGGAAACACCATATATTTT
TRBV19	-	15	TRBJ1-4	-	CASSTPARGNEKLFF	TGTGCCAGTAGTACCCCCGCAAGGGGAAATGAAAAACTGTTTTTT
TRBV28	-	16	TRBJ1-2	-	CASSSEDSMRFLADTF	TGTGCCAGCAGTTCGGAGGACTCAATGCGGTTTTTGGCCGACACCTTC
TRBV6-2/TRBV6-3	-	14	TRBJ2-7	TRBD2	CASSQRGAPYEQYF	TGTGCCAGCAGCCAGCGGGGGGCTCCCTACGAGCAGTACTTC
TRBV3-1/TRBV3-2	few	15	TRBJ2-7	-	CASSPGLTPLGEQYF	TGTGCCAGCAGCCCGGGACTCACCCCCCTGGGGGAGCAGTACTTC
TRBV6-5	few	13	TRBJ1-5	-	CASSPGTLQPQHF	TGTGCCAGCAGTCCCGGGACTCTCCAGCCCCAGCATTTT
TRBV9	-	19	TRBJ2-6	TRBD1	CASSVGRDRGAKGANVLTF	TGTGCCAGCAGCGTAGGCAGGGACAGGGGGGCGAAGGGGGCCAACGTCCTGACTTTC
TRBV28	once	17	TRBJ2-6	TRBD1	CASRIPGQSSGANVLTF	TGTGCCAGCCGAATCCCGGGACAGTCCTCTGGGGCCAACGTCCTGACTTTC
TRBV5-1	-	15	TRBJ2-3	-	CASTRDSPYTDTQYF	TGCGCCAGCACCCGCGACTCGCCCTACACAGATACGCAGTATTTT
TRBV9	-	19	TRBJ2-4	TRBD2	CASSVAWGLAGVSKNIQYF	TGTGCCAGCAGCGTAGCTTGGGGACTAGCGGGAGTATCCAAAAACATTCAGTACTTC
TRBV29-1	-	14	TRBJ2-1	TRBD2	CSVDSSGGDNEQFF	TGCAGCGTTGATTCTAGCGGGGGGGACAATGAGCAGTTCTTC